This TCR beta chain was recorded in a study of blood T cell repertoires in COVID-19 (dated by TCRdb to the early 2020s). In terms of the full investigation: Samples from collaborators originated in the United States, Italy and Spain and spanned both the acute and convalescent phases of COVID-19. The prospective study material was composed of cDNA or gDNA derived from T cells, B-cell-depleted T cells, or PBMCs. Deeply sampled blood TCRbeta repertoires from subjects exposed to, actively infected with, or recovered from COVID-19 were included in the dataset. The repertoires were released in a freely available public database intended as a resource for research on the immune response to SARS-CoV-2. Samples were obtained from the ongoing ImmuneRACE study (first 160 participants) and from over 1,000 subjects provided by 6 global collaborators. Sample metadata almost always included a de-identified subject ID, COVID-19 status, age in years and sex. Where HLA class I and class II types were available, the types were taken from metadata supplied by the sample provider, not from assay-based typing. The paper's findings and limits, for the study overall: Clinical and demographic metadata were provided uncurated, with the amount varying by source and participant.

Participants in the prospective study were aged about 18 to 90 years, lived in more than 20 United States geographic areas, and enrolled through a virtual design. In the prospective study, participants were assigned to cohorts based on the clinical history participants reported in a screening survey and a study questionnaire. Recovered participants in ImmuneRACE Cohort 3 were defined by two consecutive negative NP/OP PCR tests, clearance by a healthcare professional, or resolution of symptoms. Each participant in the prospective study had whole blood, serum and a nasopharyngeal or oropharyngeal swab collected by mobile phlebotomists. Participants in the prospective study had the option to provide additional blood draws and questionnaires over an approximately 2-month period. Before DNA extraction, prospective study blood samples were shipped either frozen or at room temperature. TCRbeta CDR3 regions were amplified from genomic DNA using the immunoSEQ Assay, a bias-controlled multiplex PCR. As for the authors' bioinformatics: The number of nucleated cells in each sample was estimated from the amplification of reference gene primers within the assay. Sequence reads were collapsed and filtered to measure the absolute abundance of every unique TCRbeta CDR3 rearrangement. Productive Simpson clonality was computed per sample as the square root of Simpson's diversity index over productive rearrangements. The table comes from immuneACCESS by way of TCRdb, which keeps in-frame sequences with V and J called. Part of the clones is missing from these tables; in studies checked, under half for an unresolved V gene and the rest for unknown reasons. V and J calls and clone size are given by that table; D and trimming were obtained from the DNA. A total of some 390,000 clones appear in this sample, approximately 90% of them only once. Around 1.1% of the sample rests with the top ten.

Counted from cysteine to phenylalanine, this CDR3 has 14 amino acids. Just CDR3 DNA is preserved here, 42 bases in frame from base 1. CDR1 is given as SGHAT and CDR2 as FQDESV, both from the germline V gene (reference sequence). Between the V and J ends, shortened by 4 bases and 3 bases respectively, the junction contains 13 bases. Note on this clone: Its antigen is not yet known. Per-nucleotide qualities are absent, and no much larger clonotype sits a single base away.

This clonotype was sampled from a man under 40 who had recovered from COVID-19. The specimen was PBMCs or T cells enriched from blood (not recorded which). The sequence joins TRBV11-1 to TRBJ2-7; TRBD2 is possibly the D segment (5 matching bases). In nucleotide form, the sequence is TGTGCCAGCAGCTACCGGGGTTCTGGCTACGAGCAGTACTTC. It is translated as CASSYRGSGYEQYF.